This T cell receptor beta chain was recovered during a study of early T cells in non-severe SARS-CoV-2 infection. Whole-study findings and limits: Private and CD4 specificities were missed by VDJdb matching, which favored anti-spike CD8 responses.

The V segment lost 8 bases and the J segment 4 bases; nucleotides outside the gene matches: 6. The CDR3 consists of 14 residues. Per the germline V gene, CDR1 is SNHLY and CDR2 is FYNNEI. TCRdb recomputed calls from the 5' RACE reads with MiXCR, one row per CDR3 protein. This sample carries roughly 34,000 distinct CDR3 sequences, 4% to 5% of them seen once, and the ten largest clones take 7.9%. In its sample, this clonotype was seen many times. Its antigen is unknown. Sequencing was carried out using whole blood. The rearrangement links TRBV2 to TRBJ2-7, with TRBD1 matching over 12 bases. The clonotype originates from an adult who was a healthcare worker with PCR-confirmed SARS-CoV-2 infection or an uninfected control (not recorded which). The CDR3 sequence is CASSGQGALYEQYF. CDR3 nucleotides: TGTGCCAGCTCGGGACAGGGGGCCCTATACGAGCAGTACTTC.